The source of this T cell receptor beta chain is a study of blood T cell repertoires in COVID-19. The wider study: Specimens from acute and convalescent COVID-19 originated in the United States, Italy and Spain. T cells, B-cell-depleted T cells, or PBMCs provided the cDNA or gDNA that served as material.

The CDR3 spans 12 residues. Germline CDR1 reads LNHDA; CDR2 reads SQIVND (reference sequence). The germline V and J ends were trimmed by 9 bases and 3 bases, with 9 bases remaining between them. Per the authors' pipeline: Amplifying reference gene primers gave estimates of nucleated cell counts. Produced via immunoSEQ multiplex PCR; TCRdb's table is partial and in-frame only. The D gene and trimming were derived from the DNA, and the V and J assignments and clone size from that table. The sample has some 150,000 clones, 84% seen once; the top ten hold roughly 2%. V and J are TRBV19 and TRBJ1-3, with unresolved D. The sequenced sample was peripheral blood. The clonotype was recovered from a man between 65 and 85 years old with acute or convalescent COVID-19. This CDR3 is CARSGCGNTIYF. The CDR3 coding sequence is TGTGCCAGATCGGGTTGTGGAAACACCATATATTTT.